These T cell receptor beta chains were read from a single sample in a study of T cell repertoires in cytomegalovirus infection. One entry per CDR3 protein results from TCRdb running MiXCR on the reads. Among around 280,000 distinct CDR3 sequences, roughly 15% were seen once, and the ten largest hold 8.5% to 9%. The sample taken for sequencing was PBMCs. The receptor source for this set is a human donor in good health (CMV status not recorded). Some clones in this sample may be carry-over from other donors' samples. CDR3s include the opening cysteine and the closing phenylalanine or tryptophan. Fields, in order: J gene, V gene, clone size, D gene, CDR3 DNA, CDR3 protein. D genes are given only for firm matches. The size field is filled for only some rows; it gives once, few, many or a size class.

>TRBJ1-3|TRBV7-2|many|-
TGTGCCAGCAGCCGTCCCGAACTCTCTGGAAACACCATATATTTT
CASSRPELSGNTIYF
>TRBJ2-7|TRBV7-8|many|TRBD1
TGTGCCAGCAGCTTAGGGACAGGACTGGCCTACGAGCAGTACTTC
CASSLGTGLAYEQYF
>TRBJ2-5|TRBV6-5|-|-
TGTGCCAGCAGTCAAACAGGGAACTGGGGGACCCAGTACTTC
CASSQTGNWGTQYF
>TRBJ1-2|TRBV20-1|few|-
TGCAGTGCCTCAAGTGAGGGACCCTTTAACTATGGCTACACCTTC
CSASSEGPFNYGYTF
>TRBJ1-5|TRBV4-1|many|-
TGCGCCAGCAGCCAAGTATTCCAGGTGCATCAGCCCCAGCATTTT
CASSQVFQVHQPQHF
>TRBJ2-3|TRBV7-2|-|TRBD2
TGTGCCAGCAGCCAGTCAGCCGCCGCGGGAGTCAAAGATACGCAGTATTTT
CASSQSAAAGVKDTQYF
>TRBJ2-1|TRBV7-3|-|-
TGTGCCAGCAGCCCATATAAGAGCAATGAGCAGTTCTTC
CASSPYKSNEQFF
>TRBJ2-1|TRBV7-2|many|TRBD1
TGTGCCAGCAGCTTAGGACAGGGGGCCTACAATGAGCAGTTCTTC
CASSLGQGAYNEQFF
>TRBJ2-3|TRBV7-9|-|-
TGTGCCAGCAGCTTAGCGGGGGGGCCGGAGGATACGCAGTATTTT
CASSLAGGPEDTQYF
>TRBJ1-2|TRBV7-9|many|-
TGTGCCAGCAGCCTTGGGGGCGCCGGCTACACCTTC
CASSLGGAGYTF
>TRBJ2-1|TRBV20-1|-|TRBD2
TGCAGTGTGTCCAGCGGGGGACCGAGGGATGAGCAGTTCTTC
CSVSSGGPRDEQFF
>TRBJ1-2|TRBV4-1|many|-
TGCGCCAGCAGCCAAGTGGACGGCTCCTATGGCTACACCTTC
CASSQVDGSYGYTF
>TRBJ1-5|TRBV7-8|many|-
TGTGCCAGCAGCATATCGGGACTTTGGGATCAGCCCCAGCATTTT
CASSISGLWDQPQHF
>TRBJ1-6|TRBV9|-|-
TGTGCCAGCAGCGTTACCGGGTTCCAGAATTCACCCCTCCACTTT
CASSVTGFQNSPLHF
>TRBJ2-1|TRBV28|-|TRBD2
TGTGCCAGCAGTTTAGCGGGACTAGCGGGAAAAAATGAGCAGTTCTTC
CASSLAGLAGKNEQFF
>TRBJ2-7|TRBV7-3|many|TRBD1
TGTGCCAGCAGCCTAGGCCCGGGACAGGGGCACGAGCAGTACTTC
CASSLGPGQGHEQYF
>TRBJ1-4|TRBV7-2|many|TRBD1
TGTGCCAGCAGCCCCAGACAGGGGGCGCCTAATGAAAAACTGTTTTTT
CASSPRQGAPNEKLFF
>TRBJ1-1|TRBV28|-|-
TGTGCCAGCAGTTTTTTGTGGAACACTGAAGCTTTCTTT
CASSFLWNTEAFF
>TRBJ2-1|TRBV7-2|many|-
TGTGCCAGCAGCCCGCCTAGCGTATACAATGAGCAGTTCTTC
CASSPPSVYNEQFF
>TRBJ2-3|TRBV23-1|many|-
TGCGCCAGCAGTCTCCCCCTCAGGGGCCCGTTCACAGATACGCAGTATTTT
CASSLPLRGPFTDTQYF
>TRBJ2-3|TRBV20-1|many|-
TGCAGTGCTTGGGGCACAGATACGCAGTATTTT
CSAWGTDTQYF
>TRBJ2-7|TRBV28|many|TRBD2
TGTGCCAGCAGTTTACCAGCGGGAGGGGACGAGCAGTACTTC
CASSLPAGGDEQYF
>TRBJ2-1|TRBV12-3/TRBV12-4|many|TRBD2
TGTGCCAGCATAACCCTCGGGGGGTATGAGCAGTTCTTC
CASITLGGYEQFF
>TRBJ2-3|TRBV7-6|many|TRBD1
TGTGCCAGCAGCTCTAGTGGACAGGGGAGGGCAGATACGCAGTATTTT
CASSSSGQGRADTQYF
>TRBJ1-4|TRBV5-1|-|-
TGCGCCAGCAGCTCAGACGCCGGTAATGAAAAACTGTTTTTT
CASSSDAGNEKLFF
>TRBJ2-7|TRBV7-2|many|TRBD1
TGTGCCAGCAGCTTAATGGGACAGATCAACGAGCAGTACTTC
CASSLMGQINEQYF
>TRBJ1-1|TRBV7-2|many|-
TGTGCCAGCAGCTTTGCCACTGAAGCTTTCTTT
CASSFATEAFF
>TRBJ1-5|TRBV7-9|-|-
TGTGCCAGCAGCTTAGAAGAGGGCAATCAGCCCCAGCATTTT
CASSLEEGNQPQHF
>TRBJ1-5|TRBV2|once|TRBD1
TGTGCCTCCCGGGGGCAGGGGGCGAGCCAGCCCCAGCATTTT
CASRGQGASQPQHF
>TRBJ1-6|TRBV6-2/TRBV6-3|many|-
TGTGCCAGCAGTTCGTTCCGGGTATTAGAATCACCCCTCCACTTT
CASSSFRVLESPLHF
>TRBJ1-1|TRBV12-3/TRBV12-4|many|-
TGTGCCAGCAGTTTTCGCCCAAGCGGGACTGAAGCTTTCTTT
CASSFRPSGTEAFF
>TRBJ2-1|TRBV6-6|many|-
TGTGCCAGCAGTTATTGGGCAGGTGAAAATGAGCAGTTCTTC
CASSYWAGENEQFF
>TRBJ2-5|TRBV7-2|many|TRBD1
TGTGCCAGCACCCGGACAGGGGGCGCTAGGAGCCCCCAAGAGACCCAGTACTTC
CASTRTGGARSPQETQYF
>TRBJ2-7|TRBV20-1|-|TRBD2
TGCAGTGCTTTCCCTCAGCGGGAGGGCGAGCAGTACTTC
CSAFPQREGEQYF
>TRBJ1-4|TRBV7-9|many|TRBD1
TGTGCCAGCAGCTCTTGGACAGGGGGAGGTGAAAAACTGTTTTTT
CASSSWTGGGEKLFF
>TRBJ2-7|TRBV10-3|-|TRBD2
TGTGCCATCAGTGAGTCAGGGACTAGCGGGGGGCGACTCTACGAGCAGTACTTC
CAISESGTSGGRLYEQYF
>TRBJ1-3|TRBV7-2|many|-
TGTGCCAGCAGCTTCCTGTTCTCCGGAAACACCATATATTTT
CASSFLFSGNTIYF